Below, one T cell receptor beta chain is given with its context. In the CD4+ fraction, cells were divided into CD45RA+ naive and CD45RA-negative memory subsets. This specimen belongs to a study of shared clonotypes between healthy human individuals. Sequencing was at deep level. The authors loaded roughly 180 ng DNA, about 30,000 T cell genomes, into sorted-subset replicate PCRs. In the original processing: ImmunoSEQ output held junction-only sequences without quality scores, so filtering differed. Only in-frame clones appear in the TCRdb table, and some are missing; sequencing was by immunoSEQ multiplex PCR. The V and J calls and the clone size are those of that table, but D and trimming were determined from the DNA. The sample yields a few million clones, about 92% seen once. The V gene's germline CDR1 is GTSNPN and CDR2 SVGIG (reference sequence). Germline trimming cut 4 bases from V and 6 bases from J; bases unmatched to any gene: 13. The CDR3 length is 16 residues.

Sequenced sample: naive CD4+ T cells sorted from blood. The subset denotes: CD45RA+ positively selected. The chain couples TRBV30 to TRBJ2-1; 9 bases align to TRBD1. The TCR was taken from a man younger than 30 in good health. The CDR3 bases are TGTGCCTGGAATCAGCGCACCGGGACAGGGACCAATGAGCAGTTCTTC. This gives the protein CAWNQRTGTGTNEQFF.